Presented here are 28 T cell receptor delta chains from one specimen sequenced in a study of gamma-delta T cells after stem cell transplantation. TCRdb fed the RT-PCR reads to CATT. The sample lists about 2,500 delta-chain clones; 1.6% were seen once. The sequenced material came from gamma-delta T cells. Receptors originate from a human donor. It is not recorded whose cells these are; they may come from a transplant donor.

Note on this clone: A far larger clone differs by one base, so this is likely a read error. Other DNA sequences in this specimen translate into the identical CDR3. The rearrangement links TRDV1 to TRDJ1; D is perhaps TRDD2 or TRDD3 (7 bases each). The CDR3 is 29 residues long. Germline V gives CDR1 TSWWSYY, CDR2 QGS. The CDR3 DNA is TGCGCTCTTGGGGAACTGGGTTTCTTCCTAAGGCCGCCTGGGGGCTGGATGGGAGTAGGTACTTCCTACACCGATAAACTCATCTTT. Translation: CALGELGFFLRPPGGWMGVGTSYTDKLIF.

Of note for this clone: One end of the junction varies from germline; a read error may be responsible. The chain is built from TRDV1 and TRDJ1; the D gene is possibly TRDD3 (6 bases). The CDR3 runs to 21 residues. Germline lookup yields CDR1 TSWWSYY and CDR2 QGS. CDR3 amino acids: CALSPRSEYWMRGTYTDTLIF. The CDR3 DNA reads TGTGCTCTTAGTCCCCGTTCGGAGTACTGGATGAGGGGGACATACACCGATACACTCATCTTT.

This clone is large within its sample. The V call is TRDV2, the J call TRDJ1, with 11 bases aligning to TRDD3. The CDR3 is 22 residues long. V was pared by 0 bases and J by 0 bases, with 20 bases of the junction left unmatched. Germline V gene lookup returns CDR1 GEAIGNYY and CDR2 EKD. The DNA for the CDR3 is TGTGCCTGTGACACCGTCTCCTACCCGGTACTGGGGGATAACCCTTACACCGATAAACTCATCTTT. Residues: CACDTVSYPVLGDNPYTDKLIF.

Worth noting for this clone: TCRdb's protein and the translated DNA diverge at residue 3; the protein reported here is the translation of the DNA. The chain has TRDV2 and TRDJ1; D uncertain. Germline V CDR1 and CDR2: GEAIGNYY, EKD. The CDR3 consists of 17 residues. The chain's CDR3 is CARDTVGVFYGADKLIF. The CDR3, as DNA: TGTGCCCGTGACACCGTAGGGGTCTTCTACGGAGCCGATAAACTCATCTTT.

This clone was observed a handful of times. This likely stems from a read error, as it lies one base from a far larger clone. Different DNA sequences within this sample yield the same CDR3. The chain carries TRDV2 and TRDJ1, with 8 bases aligning to TRDD3. Germline assignment: CDR1 GEAIGNYY and CDR2 EKD. The ends lost 0 bases at V and 5 bases at J; junction bases unmatched: 13. The CDR3 has 17 amino acids. The CDR3 reads CACDTVGLGEAADKLIF. The CDR3, as DNA: TGTGCCTGTGACACCGTGGGGCTGGGGGAAGCGGCAGATAAACTCATCTTT.

A note on this clone: The protein given by TCRdb reflects a much larger clone and differs at residue 14 from this DNA's translation, likely from a read error; the protein shown is the DNA's translation. The gene calls are TRDV1 and TRDJ1; weak D call: TRDD2 (5 bases). V was cut by 3 bases and J by 0 bases, with 32 bases left in between. The length of the CDR3 is 22 residues. Germline CDR1 is TSWWSYY and CDR2 is QGS. This CDR3 reads CALGDLRLVWFDTSDYTDKLIF. DNA for the CDR3: TGTGCTCTTGGGGACTTACGGCTGGTTTGGTTTGACACTTCCGACTACACCGATAAACTCATCTTT.

By share, this clone counts as medium-sized (0.01 to 0.1%). Other DNA sequences in the sample encode the same CDR3. CDR3 nucleotides: TGTGCCTGTGATCTACTGGGGGATAAAGGACCGTACACCGATAAACTCATCTTT. Residues: CACDLLGDKGPYTDKLIF. This chain connects TRDV2 to TRDJ1; 11 nucleotides align to TRDD3. This CDR3 contains 18 residues. Unmatched junction bases numbered 12, after V lost 4 bases and J lost 0 bases. Germline-derived CDR1 and CDR2 are GEAIGNYY and EKD.

In the case of this clone: A far more abundant clone sits one base away, making this likely a read error. The chain carries TRDV1 and TRDJ1, with D perhaps TRDD3 (7 bases). The V end was cut by 0 bases, the J end by 0 bases, with 50 bases between. CDR3 size: 29 residues. The V gene's germline CDR1 is TSWWSYY and CDR2 QGS. The CDR3 spells CALGELGFCLRPPGGWMGVGTSYTDKLIF. CDR3 coding DNA: TGTGCTCTTGGGGAACTGGGTTTCTGCCTAAGGCCGCCTGGGGGCTGGATGGGAGTAGGTACTTCCTACACCGATAAACTCATCTTT.

This clone came up a few times. The genes are TRDV2 and TRDJ1; D remains ambiguous. Trimming cost V 3 bases and J 8 bases, with 24 bases left between them. CDR1 and CDR2 from the germline V gene are GEAIGNYY and EKD. The CDR3 loop spans 16 amino acids. This chain's CDR3 is CACDSVGLGATDKLIF. As DNA, the CDR3 is TGTGCCTGTGACTCTGTGGGACTAGGGGCCACGGACAAACTCATCTTT.

This sequence joins TRDV2 and TRDJ1, with 10 bases matching TRDD3. This CDR3 is 15 amino acids long. The V and J ends lost 3 bases and 3 bases, in that order; junction bases with no gene match: 6. From germline, CDR1 is GEAIGNYY and CDR2 EKD. CDR3 loop: CACDPAGDTADKLIF. The CDR3 region has the DNA TGTGCCTGTGACCCAGCGGGGGATACGGCCGATAAACTCATCTTT.

Note on this clone: The TCRdb record carries a much larger clone's protein, which differs from this DNA's translation at residue 8; a read error is the likely cause, and the protein listed here is the DNA translation. The V gene is TRDV2, the J gene TRDJ3; the D gene is possibly TRDD3 (5 bases). The V end was cut by 0 bases, the J end by 0 bases, with 14 bases between. This CDR3 is built from 19 residues. CDR1 is GEAIGNYY, CDR2 EKD, per germline. The CDR3, as DNA: TGTGCCTGTGACACCGCCTGGGTCCAAGGCTCCTGGGACACCCGACAGATGTTTTTC. This translates into CACDTAWVQGSWDTRQMFF.

Concerning this clone itself: A much larger clonotype is one base distant, so this may be a read error. This sample includes further DNA sequences coding for the same CDR3. The chain carries TRDV2 and TRDJ1, with 10 nucleotides matching TRDD3. Per germline, CDR1 GEAIGNYY and CDR2 EKD. V dropped 0 bases and J dropped 4; count of bases not matched to a gene: 25. This CDR3 is 22 amino acids long. The chain's CDR3 is CACDTVGVPLLGDTPEGDKLIF. The CDR3 coding sequence is TGTGCCTGTGACACCGTTGGGGTCCCGTTATTGGGGGATACTCCTGAAGGCGATAAACTCATCTTT.

By its share, this clone is medium-sized. The junction and the germline gene differ at one end; a read error may be behind it. The same CDR3 also results from other DNA sequences found in this sample. This rearrangement joins TRDV1 to TRDJ1; 10 bases match TRDD3. The CDR3 is made up of 21 amino acids. The germline V gene encodes CDR1 TSWWSYY and CDR2 QGS. CDR3 region: CALGELPGWGILGPYTDKLIF. For the CDR3, the DNA is TGTGCTCTTGGGGAACTTCCTGGATGGGGGATACTTGGTCCCTACACTGATAAACTCATCTTT.

The table lists this clone with a few counts. This chain joins TRDV2 and TRDJ3; 8 bases fit TRDD3. The germline V gene encodes CDR1 GEAIGNYY and CDR2 EKD. The junction had 17 bases not matched to a gene; V was cut back by 1 base and J by 1 base. The CDR3 loop spans 22 amino acids. Here the CDR3 reads CACDTLGAPLRLSSWDTRQMFF. CDR3 DNA sequence: TGTGCCTGTGACACACTGGGGGCCCCGCTTCGTTTATCGTCCTGGGACACCCGACAGATGTTTTTC.

This clone came up a few times. This likely reflects a read error, since a far larger clone is one base away. Different DNA sequences within this sample yield the same CDR3. The chain employs TRDV2 and TRDJ2; 13 bases match TRDD3. CDR3 length equals 17 residues. Germline CDR1 GEAIGNYY, CDR2 EKD. The chain's CDR3 is CACDTLTGGYGAAQLFF. The CDR3 nucleotides are TGTGCCTGTGACACCCTCACTGGGGGATACGGGGCAGCGCAACTCTTCTTT.

The chain couples TRDV2 to TRDJ1; 13 positions agree with TRDD3. From germline, CDR1 is GEAIGNYY and CDR2 EKD. The CDR3 runs to 19 residues. V shed 0 bases and J 0 bases; nucleotides not matched to a gene: 9. The CDR3 protein is CACDTVGLGDTRNTDKLIF. CDR3 DNA sequence: TGTGCCTGTGACACCGTCGGACTGGGGGATACGCGTAACACCGATAAACTCATCTTT.

By share, this clone counts as medium-sized. The V call is TRDV1, the J call TRDJ1; tentatively, D is TRDD2 (9 bases). Trimming left V 2 bases short and J 0 bases short, with 25 bases between. The CDR3 consists of 20 residues. Germline V gene sequence: CDR1 TSWWSYY, CDR2 QGS. The CDR3 DNA sequence: TGTGCTCTTGGGGAAGACGATCCTTCCTACTGGGGGGAACACACCGATAAACTCATCTTT. This gives the protein CALGEDDPSYWGEHTDKLIF.

This clone was picked up a small number of times. This is likely an artifact of a read error, given a far larger clone one base away. The sample carries other DNA sequences with the same CDR3. DNA of the CDR3: TGTGCCTGCCTAAATTTACTGGAGAACCGCGATAAACTCATCTTT. This sequence encodes CACLNLLENRDKLIF. This chain uses TRDV2 with TRDJ1; D may be TRDD3 (5 bases). CDR1 is GEAIGNYY and CDR2 is EKD in the germline V gene. V lost 7 bases, J lost 4 bases, and 21 bases lay in between. The CDR3 has 15 residues.

In its sample, this clone ranks as medium-sized. Different DNA sequences within this sample yield the same CDR3. This chain uses TRDV2 with TRDJ2, with 8 positions matching TRDD3. The CDR3 is 17 residues long. Germline CDR1 and CDR2: GEAIGNYY and EKD. J lost 0 bases, V lost 1 base, and 6 bases had no gene match. CDR3: CACDTVPGGPLTAQLFF. The CDR3 DNA reads TGTGCCTGTGACACAGTCCCTGGGGGACCTTTGACAGCACAACTCTTCTTT.

This chain links TRDV3 with TRDJ1; D ambiguous. Germline assignment: CDR1 TVYSNPD and CDR2 GDNSRS (reference sequence). There are 15 residues in the CDR3. V shed 0 bases and J shed 3 bases, with 17 bases lying between them. The CDR3 spells CAFSPQYGLADKLIF. In DNA form, the CDR3 reads TGTGCCTTTAGTCCCCAGTACGGTTTGGCCGATAAACTCATCTTT.

On this clone itself: TCRdb's entry gives the protein of a much larger clone, which mismatches this DNA's translation at residue 5, likely from a read error; the protein reported here is translated from the DNA. This rearrangement joins TRDV2 to TRDJ1; 8 bases are shared with TRDD3. Unmatched junction bases numbered 15, after V lost 2 bases and J lost 5 bases. The CDR3 is 17 amino acids. The germline gives CDR1 GEAIGNYY, CDR2 EKD. The CDR3, as DNA: TGTGCCTGTGACAAGGCTGGGGGAGGCGGCGAGCGGGATAAACTCATCTTT. This codes for CACDKAGGGGERDKLIF.

Remarks on this clone: A much more abundant neighbour one base away suggests this may be a read error. The chain couples TRDV2 to TRDJ3; 12 nucleotides line up with TRDD3. CDR1 and CDR2 (germline): GEAIGNYY, EKD. The CDR3 length is 20 residues. The ends lost 0 bases at V and 0 bases at J; junction bases unmatched: 5. This chain's CDR3 is CACDTVLGDTSSWDTRQMFF. CDR3 bases: TGTGCCTGTGACACCGTACTGGGGGATACTAGCTCCTGGGACACCCGACAGATGTTTTTC.

A few counts support this clone. The protein TCRdb gives is from a much larger clone and does not agree with this DNA's translation at residue 7, likely a read error; the protein shown here comes from the DNA. The chain couples TRDV2 to TRDJ1, with D uncertain. The V end was cut by 3 bases, the J end by 6 bases, with 13 bases between. The germline gives CDR1 GEAIGNYY, CDR2 EKD. The CDR3 is 13 amino acids. CDR3 DNA: TGTGCCTGTGACGGTCTTAGGGAAAATAAACTCATCTTT. It is translated as CACDGLRENKLIF.

By sample fraction, this clone is medium-sized. The CDR3 region is CACDTLLGDEKLIF. Here the CDR3 DNA reads TGTGCCTGTGACACCCTCCTGGGGGACGAAAAACTCATCTTT. The chain couples TRDV2 to TRDJ1; 8 bases are shared with TRDD3. The CDR3 is made up of 14 amino acids. Germline CDR1 reads GEAIGNYY; CDR2 reads EKD. The ends lost 0 bases at V and 8 bases at J; junction bases unmatched: 7.

Sample share makes this clone large. Different DNA sequences within this sample yield the same CDR3. This chain uses TRDV1 with TRDJ1; unclear D gene. Germline V CDR1 and CDR2: TSWWSYY, QGS. The ends were cut back, 4 bases at V and 2 bases at J, with 14 bases in the middle. The CDR3 has 15 amino acids. This CDR3 is CALGASTFPTDKLIF. In DNA form, the CDR3 reads TGTGCTCTTGGGGCCAGTACGTTCCCTACCGATAAACTCATCTTT.

As regards this clone: The protein given by TCRdb reflects a much larger clone and differs at residue 5 from this DNA's translation, likely from a read error; the protein shown is the DNA's translation. The chain employs TRDV2 and TRDJ1, with D uncertain. Germline V CDR1 and CDR2: GEAIGNYY, EKD. With 3 bases removed from V and 2 bases from J, the gap between germline ends came to 12 bases. This CDR3 has 14 amino acids. CDR3 loop: CACDAVSTTDKLIF. The CDR3, as DNA: TGTGCCTGTGACGCTGTCTCCACGACCGATAAACTCATCTTT.

This clone is termed medium-sized. This chain links TRDV2 with TRDJ1, with 9 bases aligning to TRDD3. The germline gives CDR1 GEAIGNYY, CDR2 EKD. V shed 0 bases and J 8 bases; nucleotides not matched to a gene: 12. This CDR3 region has 16 residues. Here the CDR3 reads CACDTVGGYRPSKLIF. The CDR3 region has the DNA TGTGCCTGTGACACCGTCGGGGGATACCGTCCCTCCAAACTCATCTTT.

This clone was seen a handful of times. The chain couples TRDV2 to TRDJ1, with 10 bases fitting TRDD3. Trimming cost V 4 bases and J 7 bases; bases outside gene matches: 14. CDR1 and CDR2 from the germline V gene are GEAIGNYY and EKD. The CDR3 runs 16 residues. CDR3 DNA sequence: TGTGCCTGTGATCCCCTCGCAGGGGGATACGCGGCTAAACTCATCTTT. Its translation: CACDPLAGGYAAKLIF.